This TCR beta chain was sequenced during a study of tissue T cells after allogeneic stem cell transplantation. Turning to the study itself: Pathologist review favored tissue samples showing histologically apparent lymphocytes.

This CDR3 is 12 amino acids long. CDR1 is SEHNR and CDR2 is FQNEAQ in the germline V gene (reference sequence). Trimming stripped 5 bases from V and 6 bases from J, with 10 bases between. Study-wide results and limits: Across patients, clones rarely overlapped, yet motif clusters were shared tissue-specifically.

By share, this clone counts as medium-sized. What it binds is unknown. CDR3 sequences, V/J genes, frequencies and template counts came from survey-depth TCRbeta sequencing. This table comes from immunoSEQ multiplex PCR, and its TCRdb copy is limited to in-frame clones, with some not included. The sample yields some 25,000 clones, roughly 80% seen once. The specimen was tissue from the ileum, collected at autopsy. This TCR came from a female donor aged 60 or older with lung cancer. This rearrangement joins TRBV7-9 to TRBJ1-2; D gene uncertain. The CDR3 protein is CASSPFSDGYTF. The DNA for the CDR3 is TGTGCCAGCAGCCCATTTTCGGATGGCTACACCTTC.